This is a list of T cell receptor beta chains from one sample in a study of blood T cell repertoires in COVID-19. TCRdb keeps only in-frame clones here, not all; method: immunoSEQ multiplex PCR. The table includes tens of thousands of clones, 80% to 85% detected once. Sequencing was carried out using peripheral blood. Every receptor here comes from a man in his 60s with active COVID-19. The CDR3 runs from the conserved cysteine through the conserved F or W. Each record gives: V gene, J gene, CDR3 protein.

>TRBV11-2|TRBJ2-5
CASSLGWRQETQYF
>TRBV5-6|TRBJ2-1
CASTNYNEQFF
>TRBV9|TRBJ2-3
CASSPRGRPGTDTQYF
>TRBV28|TRBJ2-1
CASRLGLGGSYNEQFF
>TRBV30|TRBJ2-2
CAWKPLAGGPNTGELFF
>TRBV30|TRBJ1-2
CAWAKQGRTYGYTF
>TRBV7-6|TRBJ2-5
CASSSPVRETQYF
>TRBV15|TRBJ2-2
CATSRLDRYPNTGELFF
>TRBV24-1|TRBJ2-5
CATSDLKGVRDRGQGTQYF
>TRBV27|TRBJ1-2
CASSWDRAYGYTF
>TRBV27|TRBJ2-7
CASSPGASYEQYF
>TRBV28|TRBJ1-1
CASSSGTGVMNTEAFF